The subject of this entry is one T cell receptor (beta chain). Its antigen is still unknown. The sample originates from a study of radiotherapy plus CTLA-4 blockade in lung cancer. Study overall: Around a sixth of patients responded objectively, and roughly 34% achieved disease control.

TCRdb's copy holds only in-frame clones and misses some; the assay was immunoSEQ multiplex PCR. Of approximately 80,000 clones detected, roughly four fifths appear once; the ten largest clones hold 8% to 10%. Looked up from germline, CDR1 is GTSNPN and CDR2 is SVGIG (reference sequence). The V gene end was trimmed by 5 bases and the J gene end by 3 bases; junction bases not matched to a gene: 11. The CDR3 loop spans 15 amino acids. Study-wide findings and caveats: Together with interferon-beta, which increased in serum after radiation, early dynamic changes in blood T cell clones were reportedly the best predictors of response. The study found tumor-derived TCR clones expanded in blood after radiotherapy plus ipilimumab.

CTLA-4 blockade using ipilimumab, together with focal radiation, was received by patients with chemo-refractory metastatic non-small-cell lung cancer. This chain joins TRBV30 and TRBJ1-2; the match to TRBD1 covers 8 bases. The source material was peripheral blood, sampled from a patient treated with radiotherapy plus ipilimumab. This clonotype originated in a human donor with non-small cell lung cancer whose response to radiotherapy plus ipilimumab could not be evaluated. DNA for the CDR3: TGTGCCTGGTACCACAGGGGGTTTGACCACTATGGCTACACCTTC. Protein product: CAWYHRGFDHYGYTF.